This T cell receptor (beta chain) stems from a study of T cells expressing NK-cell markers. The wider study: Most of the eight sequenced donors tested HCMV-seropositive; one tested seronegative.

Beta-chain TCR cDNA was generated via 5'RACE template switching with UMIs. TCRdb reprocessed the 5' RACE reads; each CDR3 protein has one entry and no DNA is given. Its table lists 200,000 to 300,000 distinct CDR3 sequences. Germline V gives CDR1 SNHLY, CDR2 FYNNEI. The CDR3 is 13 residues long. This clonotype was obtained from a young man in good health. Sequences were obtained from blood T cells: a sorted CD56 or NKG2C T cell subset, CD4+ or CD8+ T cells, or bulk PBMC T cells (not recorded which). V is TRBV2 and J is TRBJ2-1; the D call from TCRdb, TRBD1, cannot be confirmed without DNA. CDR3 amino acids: CASSGAQGHEQFF.